This TCR beta chain emerged from a study of T cell changes during pregnancy in multiple sclerosis. Looked up from germline, CDR1 is SGDLS and CDR2 is YYNGEE. The V end was cut by 2 bases, the J end by 6 bases, with 12 bases between. The CDR3 extends over 13 amino acids. This table comes from immunoSEQ multiplex PCR, and its TCRdb copy is limited to in-frame clones, with some not included. The data hold under 110,000 clones, with 85% to 95% observed a single time. The sequence derives from a female donor with multiple sclerosis, enrolled in a pregnancy study. The input for sequencing was peripheral blood, taken after pregnancy. The V gene is TRBV9, the J gene TRBJ2-7; unclear D gene. CDR3 DNA sequence: TGTGCCAGCAGCGTTGAGTTACGATCCGAGCAGTACTTC. Translated, it gives CASSVELRSEQYF.